Reported below is one TCR beta chain. This sample was taken from a study of blood T cell repertoires in COVID-19. Study at large: The samples span acute and convalescent COVID-19 from the United States, Italy and Spain. T cells, B-cell-depleted T cells, or PBMCs provided the cDNA or gDNA that served as material.

Germline-derived CDR1 and CDR2 are MNHEY and SVGAGI. Trimming removed 6 bases from V and 7 bases from J, with 18 bases in between. The CDR3 covers 14 residues. Libraries were prepared by immunoSEQ multiplex PCR; TCRdb keeps only in-frame clonotypes and omits some of them. The table has about 360,000 clones, around 88% seen once. The receptor comes from a woman aged 60-75 years with COVID-19, enrolled during active disease. Sequencing was performed on peripheral blood. This chain joins TRBV6-5 and TRBJ1-2; tentatively, D is TRBD1 (6 bases). For the CDR3, the DNA is TGTGCCAGCAGCCGACTAAACAGGGCTTTTGGCTACACCTTC. The encoded protein is CASSRLNRAFGYTF.